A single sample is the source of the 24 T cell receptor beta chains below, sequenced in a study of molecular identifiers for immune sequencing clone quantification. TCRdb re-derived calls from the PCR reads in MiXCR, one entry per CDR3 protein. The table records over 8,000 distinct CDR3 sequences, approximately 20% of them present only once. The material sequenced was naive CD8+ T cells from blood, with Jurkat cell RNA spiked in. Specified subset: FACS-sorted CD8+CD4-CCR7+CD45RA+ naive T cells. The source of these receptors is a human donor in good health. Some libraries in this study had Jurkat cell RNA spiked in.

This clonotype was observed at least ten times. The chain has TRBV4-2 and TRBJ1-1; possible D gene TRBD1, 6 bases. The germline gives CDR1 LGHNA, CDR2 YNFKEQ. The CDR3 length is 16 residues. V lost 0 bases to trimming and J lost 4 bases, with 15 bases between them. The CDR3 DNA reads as TGTGCCAGCAGCCAAGACGAGTTCCGGGGGGCCACTGAAGCTTTCTTT. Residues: CASSQDEFRGATEAFF.

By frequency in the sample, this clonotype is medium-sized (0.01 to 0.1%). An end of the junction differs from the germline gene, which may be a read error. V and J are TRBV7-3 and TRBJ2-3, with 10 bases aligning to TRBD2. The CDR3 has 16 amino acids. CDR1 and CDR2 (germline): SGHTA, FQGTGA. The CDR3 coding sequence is TGTGCCAGCAGCGTAACTGGGACTAGCGGCACAGATACGCAGTATTTT. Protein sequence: CASSVTGTSGTDTQYF.

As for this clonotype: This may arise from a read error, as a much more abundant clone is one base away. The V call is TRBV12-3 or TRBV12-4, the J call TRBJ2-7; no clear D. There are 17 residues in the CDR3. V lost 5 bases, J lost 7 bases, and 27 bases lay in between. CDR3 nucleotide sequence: TGTGCCAGCAGTATTTTCTCGACTCGCCTTCCTCTAGGGGAGCAGTACTTC. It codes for CASSIFSTRLPLGEQYF.

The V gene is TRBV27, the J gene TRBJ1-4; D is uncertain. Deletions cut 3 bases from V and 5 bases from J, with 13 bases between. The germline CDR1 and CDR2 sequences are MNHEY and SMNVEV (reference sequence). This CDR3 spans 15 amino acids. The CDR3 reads CASSFRAELNEKLFF. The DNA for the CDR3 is TGTGCCAGCAGTTTCCGGGCGGAACTAAATGAAAAACTGTTTTTT.

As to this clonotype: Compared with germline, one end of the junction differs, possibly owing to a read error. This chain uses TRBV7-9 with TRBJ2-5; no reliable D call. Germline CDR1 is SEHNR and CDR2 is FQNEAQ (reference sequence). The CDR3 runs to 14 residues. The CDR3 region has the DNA TGTGCCAGCTGCTTAGCTTCTGTTCGGGAGACCCAGTACTTC. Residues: CASCLASVRETQYF. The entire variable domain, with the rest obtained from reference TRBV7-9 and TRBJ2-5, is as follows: DTGVSQNPRHKITKRGQNVTFRCDPISEHNRLYWYRQTLGQGPEFLTYFQNEAQLEKSRLLSDRFSAERPKGSFSTLEIQRTEQGDSAMYLCASCLASVRETQYFGPGTRLLVL.

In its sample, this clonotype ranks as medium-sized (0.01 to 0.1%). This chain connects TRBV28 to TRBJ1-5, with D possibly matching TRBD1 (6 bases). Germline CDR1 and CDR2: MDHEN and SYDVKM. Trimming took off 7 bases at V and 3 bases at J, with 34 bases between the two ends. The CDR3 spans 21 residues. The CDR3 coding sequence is TGTGCCAGCAACACACCCCCCCATGAGGGCAGGGGCTTCCCCCTCAATCAGCCCCAGCATTTT. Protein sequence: CASNTPPHEGRGFPLNQPQHF.

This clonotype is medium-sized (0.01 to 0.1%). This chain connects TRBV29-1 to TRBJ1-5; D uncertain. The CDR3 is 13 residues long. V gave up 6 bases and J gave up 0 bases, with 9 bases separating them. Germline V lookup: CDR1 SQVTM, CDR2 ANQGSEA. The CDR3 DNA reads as TGCAGCGTCGAGGACGGTAGCAATCAGCCCCAGCATTTT. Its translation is CSVEDGSNQPQHF.

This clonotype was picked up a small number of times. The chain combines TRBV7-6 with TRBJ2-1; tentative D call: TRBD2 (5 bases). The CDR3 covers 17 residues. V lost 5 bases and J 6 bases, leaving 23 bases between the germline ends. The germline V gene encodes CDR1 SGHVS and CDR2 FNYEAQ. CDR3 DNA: TGTGCCAGCAGCCCGGGGATTGACACCGGAATATTCAATGAGCAGTTCTTC. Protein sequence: CASSPGIDTGIFNEQFF.

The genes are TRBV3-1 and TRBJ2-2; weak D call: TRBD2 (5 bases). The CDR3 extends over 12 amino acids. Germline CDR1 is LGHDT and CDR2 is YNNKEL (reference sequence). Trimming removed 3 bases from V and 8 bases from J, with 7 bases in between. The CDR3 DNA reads TGTGCCAGCAGCCAGGAGGCTGGGGAGCTGTTTTTT. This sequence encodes CASSQEAGELFF. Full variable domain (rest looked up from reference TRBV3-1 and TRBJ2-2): DTAVSQTPKYLVTQMGNDKSIKCEQNLGHDTMYWYKQDSKKFLKIMFSYNNKELIINETVPNRFSPKSPDKAHLNLHINSLELGDSAVYFCASSQEAGELFFGEGSRLTVL.

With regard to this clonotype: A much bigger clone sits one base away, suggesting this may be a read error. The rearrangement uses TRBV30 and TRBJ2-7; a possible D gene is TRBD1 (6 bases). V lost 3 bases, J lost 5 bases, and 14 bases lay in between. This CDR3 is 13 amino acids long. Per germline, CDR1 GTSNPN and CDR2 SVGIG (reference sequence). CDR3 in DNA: TGTGCCTGGAGACAGGGTCTTGGCCACGAGCAGTACTTC. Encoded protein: CAWRQGLGHEQYF. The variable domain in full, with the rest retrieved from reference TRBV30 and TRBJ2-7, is SQTIHQWPATLVQPVGSPLSLECTVEGTSNPNLYWYRQAAGRGLQLLFYSVGIGQISSEVPQNLSASRPQDRQFILSSKKLLLSDSGFYLCAWRQGLGHEQYFGPGTRLTVT.

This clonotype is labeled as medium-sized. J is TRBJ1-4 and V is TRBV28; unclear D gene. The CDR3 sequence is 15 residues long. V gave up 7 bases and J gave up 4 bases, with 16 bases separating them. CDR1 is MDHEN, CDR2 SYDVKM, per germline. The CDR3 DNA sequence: TGTGCCAGCAACTCACGCGGGTCCATTAATGAAAAACTGTTTTTT. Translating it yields CASNSRGSINEKLFF.

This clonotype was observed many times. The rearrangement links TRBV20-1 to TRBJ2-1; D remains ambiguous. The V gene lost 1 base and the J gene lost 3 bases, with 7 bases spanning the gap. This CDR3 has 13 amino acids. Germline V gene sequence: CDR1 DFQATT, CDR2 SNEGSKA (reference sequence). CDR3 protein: CSARVPDYNEQFF. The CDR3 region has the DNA TGCAGTGCTAGAGTACCAGACTACAATGAGCAGTTCTTC.

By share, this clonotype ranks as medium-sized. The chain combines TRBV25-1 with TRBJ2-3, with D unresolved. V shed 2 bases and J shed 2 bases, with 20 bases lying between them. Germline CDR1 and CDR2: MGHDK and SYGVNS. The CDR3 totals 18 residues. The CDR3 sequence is CASSEKGRQAEFTDTQYF. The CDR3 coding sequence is TGTGCCAGCAGTGAAAAGGGTCGGCAGGCCGAATTCACAGATACGCAGTATTTT.

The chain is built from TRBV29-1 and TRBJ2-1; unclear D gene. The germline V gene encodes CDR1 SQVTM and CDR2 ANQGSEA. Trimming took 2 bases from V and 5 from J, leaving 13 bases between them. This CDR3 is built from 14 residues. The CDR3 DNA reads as TGCAGCGTTGAATGGCGCCTGGGTAACAATGAGCAGTTCTTC. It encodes CSVEWRLGNNEQFF.

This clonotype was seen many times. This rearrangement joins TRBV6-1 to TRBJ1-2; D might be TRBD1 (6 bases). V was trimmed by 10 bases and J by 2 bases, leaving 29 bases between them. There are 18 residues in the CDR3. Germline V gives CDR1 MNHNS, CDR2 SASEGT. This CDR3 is CAITPPPIYGQRNYGYTF. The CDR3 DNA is TGTGCCATTACGCCTCCCCCAATTTATGGACAGCGGAACTATGGCTACACCTTC.

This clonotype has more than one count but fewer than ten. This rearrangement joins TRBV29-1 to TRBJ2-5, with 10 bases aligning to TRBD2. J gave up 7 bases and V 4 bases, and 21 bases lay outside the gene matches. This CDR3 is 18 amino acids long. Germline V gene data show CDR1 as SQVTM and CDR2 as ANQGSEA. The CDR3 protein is CSVVLLVFGLAGVGTQYF. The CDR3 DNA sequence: TGCAGCGTTGTTTTATTGGTTTTCGGTCTAGCGGGAGTAGGGACCCAGTACTTC.

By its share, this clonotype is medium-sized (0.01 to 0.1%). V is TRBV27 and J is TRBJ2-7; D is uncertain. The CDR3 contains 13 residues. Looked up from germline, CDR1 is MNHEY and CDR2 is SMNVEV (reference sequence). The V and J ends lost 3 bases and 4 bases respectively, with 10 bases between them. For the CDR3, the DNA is TGTGCCAGCAGTTTCGGACGGATGTACGAGCAGTACTTC. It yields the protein CASSFGRMYEQYF.

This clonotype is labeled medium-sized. The CDR3 DNA sequence: TGTGCCAGTAGTATCGACACCGACTCTGGGGCCAACGTCCTGACTTTC. Amino acids: CASSIDTDSGANVLTF. This sequence joins TRBV19 and TRBJ2-6, with unresolved D. From germline, CDR1 is LNHDA and CDR2 SQIVND (reference sequence). CDR3 size: 16 residues. Between the trimmed V and J ends, which lost 3 bases and 0 bases, there was a span of 9 bases.

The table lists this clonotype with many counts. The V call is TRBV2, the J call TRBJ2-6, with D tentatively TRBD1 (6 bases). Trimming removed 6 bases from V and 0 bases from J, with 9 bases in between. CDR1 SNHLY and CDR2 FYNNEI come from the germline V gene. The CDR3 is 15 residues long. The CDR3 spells CASRDSSSGANVLTF. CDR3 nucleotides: TGTGCCAGCAGGGACAGTTCCTCTGGGGCCAACGTCCTGACTTTC.

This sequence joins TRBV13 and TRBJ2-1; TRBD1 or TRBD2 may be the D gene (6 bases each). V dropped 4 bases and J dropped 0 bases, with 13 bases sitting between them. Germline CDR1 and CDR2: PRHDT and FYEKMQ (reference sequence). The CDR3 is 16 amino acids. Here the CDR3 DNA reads TGTGCCAGCAGCTCAGGGGAGGCCGGCTCCTACAATGAGCAGTTCTTC. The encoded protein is CASSSGEAGSYNEQFF.

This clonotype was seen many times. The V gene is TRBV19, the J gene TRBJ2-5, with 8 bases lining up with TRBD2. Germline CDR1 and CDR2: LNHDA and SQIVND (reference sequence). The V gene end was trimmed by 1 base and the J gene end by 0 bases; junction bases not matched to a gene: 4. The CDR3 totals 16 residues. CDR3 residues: CASSIVGGRHQETQYF. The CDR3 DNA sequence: TGTGCCAGTAGTATAGTGGGCGGGAGGCACCAAGAGACCCAGTACTTC.

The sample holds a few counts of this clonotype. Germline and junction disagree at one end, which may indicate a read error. The CDR3, as DNA: TGTGCCAGCAGTTTCGGTGGATCTGGAAACGCCATATATTTT. As protein: CASSFGGSGNAIYF. The chain has TRBV28 and TRBJ1-3; D call uncertain. Germline values: CDR1 MDHEN, CDR2 SYDVKM. The length of the CDR3 is 14 residues.

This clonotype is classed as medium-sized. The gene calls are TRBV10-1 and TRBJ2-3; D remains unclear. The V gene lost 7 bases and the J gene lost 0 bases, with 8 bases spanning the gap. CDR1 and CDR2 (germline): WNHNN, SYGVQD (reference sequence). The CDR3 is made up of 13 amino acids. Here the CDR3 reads CASKGYSTDTQYF. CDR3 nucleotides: TGCGCCAGCAAGGGCTATAGCACAGATACGCAGTATTTT.

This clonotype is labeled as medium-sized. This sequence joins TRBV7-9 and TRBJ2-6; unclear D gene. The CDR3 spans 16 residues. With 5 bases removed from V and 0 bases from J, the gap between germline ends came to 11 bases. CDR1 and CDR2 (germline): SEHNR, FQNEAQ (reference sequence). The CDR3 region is CASSPGTYSGANVLTF. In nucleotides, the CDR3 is TGTGCCAGCAGCCCGGGTACCTACTCTGGGGCCAACGTCCTGACTTTC.